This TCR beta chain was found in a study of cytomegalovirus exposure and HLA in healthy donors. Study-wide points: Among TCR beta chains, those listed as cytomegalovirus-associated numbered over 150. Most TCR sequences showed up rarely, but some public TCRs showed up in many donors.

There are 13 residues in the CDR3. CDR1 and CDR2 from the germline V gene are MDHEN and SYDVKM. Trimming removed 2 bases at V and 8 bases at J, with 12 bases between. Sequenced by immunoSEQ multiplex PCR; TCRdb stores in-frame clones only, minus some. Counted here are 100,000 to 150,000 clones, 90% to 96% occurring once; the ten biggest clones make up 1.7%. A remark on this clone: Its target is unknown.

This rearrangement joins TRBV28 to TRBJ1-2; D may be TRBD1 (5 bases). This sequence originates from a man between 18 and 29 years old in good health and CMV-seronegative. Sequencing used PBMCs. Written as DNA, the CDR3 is TGTGCCAGCAGTTTAAGGGGTGGGAAAGGCTACACCTTC. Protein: CASSLRGGKGYTF.